This TCR beta chain was profiled in a study of blood T cell repertoires in COVID-19. On the study more broadly: The United States, Italy and Spain supplied acute and convalescent COVID-19 samples. From T cells, B-cell-depleted T cells, or PBMCs came the material, which was cDNA or gDNA.

Germline CDR1 is SGHDT and CDR2 is YYEEEE. Losses at the gene ends were 4 bases for V and 4 bases for J; bases not matched to a gene: 5. The CDR3 has 14 residues. As processed by the authors: Reference gene primer amplification yielded estimated nucleated cell counts. Clones were read by immunoSEQ multiplex PCR, and TCRdb kept only the in-frame ones, dropping some. V, J and clone size reflect that table, while D and trimming were determined from the DNA. The repertoire includes more than 65,000 clones, around 91% of them detected once, and 8.5% sits in the top ten. This sequence was found in a human donor in a cohort sampled during active COVID-19. Sequencing input: peripheral blood. The chain joins TRBV5-6 to TRBJ1-5; 7 bases line up with TRBD1. CDR3 residues: CASSRGQLNQPQHF. In DNA, the CDR3 is TGTGCCAGCAGCAGGGGACAGCTGAATCAGCCCCAGCATTTT. Together with reference TRBV5-6 and TRBJ1-5, the CDR3 gives the full variable domain: DAGVTQSPTHLIKTRGQQVTLRCSPKSGHDTVSWYQQALGQGPQFIFQYYEEEERQRGNFPDRFSGHQFPNYSSELNVNALLLGDSALYLCASSRGQLNQPQHFGDGTRLSIL.